These 8 T cell receptor beta chains were sequenced from one sample in a study of T cells in Graves' hyperthyroidism and ophthalmopathy. TCR beta CDR3 sequences were amplified from RNA transcripts. RT-PCR in the first round (using the HTBI primer set) targeted the TCR CDR3. TCRdb re-analysed the multiplex PCR reads in MiXCR, keeping a single row per CDR3 protein. Of hundreds of thousands of distinct CDR3 sequences in the sample, approximately 36% were seen once. Sequenced input: blood. The receptors were gathered from a woman aged 40 to 50 with Graves' hyperthyroidism.

This clonotype was seen ten or more times. This rearrangement joins TRBV12-3 or TRBV12-4 to TRBJ1-1; D is unresolved. V lost 5 bases and J 2 bases, leaving 12 bases between the germline ends. This CDR3 spans 14 amino acids. The CDR3 DNA reads TGTGCCAGCAGTCCAGCTACAGATAACACTGAAGCTTTCTTT. Protein product: CASSPATDNTEAFF.

The genes are TRBV11-2 and TRBJ1-1, with no clear D. The CDR3 length is 16 residues. V was shortened by 3 bases and J by 1 base, with 15 bases between the two germline ends. Germline assignment: CDR1 SGHAT and CDR2 FQNNGV. The CDR3 bases are TGTGCCAGCAGCTTTTCGGTTGGCCTTCCGAACACTGAAGCTTTCTTT. The encoded protein is CASSFSVGLPNTEAFF. Together with reference TRBV11-2 and TRBJ1-1, the CDR3 gives the full variable domain: EAGVAQSPRYKIIEKRQSVAFWCNPISGHATLYWYQQILGQGPKLLIQFQNNGVVDDSQLPKDRFSAERLKGVDSTLKIQPAKLEDSAVYLCASSFSVGLPNTEAFFGQGTRLTVV.

The chain joins TRBV12-3 or TRBV12-4 to TRBJ1-2; D is perhaps TRBD1 (5 bases). With 5 bases removed from V and 12 bases from J, the gap between germline ends came to 19 bases. This CDR3 is 13 amino acids long. The CDR3 spells CASSPGTGAGNTF. In DNA form, the CDR3 reads TGTGCCAGCAGTCCCGGGACGGGAGCTGGAAACACCTTC.

The chain is built from TRBV4-3 and TRBJ2-7; TRBD1 or TRBD2 may be the D gene (5 bases each). Germline V gives CDR1 LGHNA, CDR2 YSLEER. V was pared by 5 bases and J by 4 bases, with 15 bases between. This CDR3 region has 14 residues. CDR3 in amino acids: CASSTGTGDYEQYF. The CDR3 DNA is TGCGCCAGCAGCACCGGGACCGGGGATTACGAGCAGTACTTC.

This clonotype appeared many times. The chain uses TRBV7-9 and TRBJ1-1, with TRBD1 matching 8 bases. V trimming: 8 bases; J trimming: 4 bases; junction bases outside the gene matches: 6. Germline assignment: CDR1 SEHNR and CDR2 FQNEAQ (reference sequence). CDR3 length equals 13 residues. CDR3 residues: CASARGLRTEAFF. Written as DNA, the CDR3 is TGTGCCAGCGCCAGGGGGCTTCGCACTGAAGCTTTCTTT.

This chain joins TRBV6-6 and TRBJ1-5; the D is unclear. Germline V CDR1 and CDR2: MNHNY, SVGAGI (reference sequence). There are 17 residues in the CDR3. V was pared by 4 bases and J by 7 bases, with 23 bases between. CDR3 residues: CASSWMPGSTVRQPQHF. CDR3 coding DNA: TGTGCCAGCAGTTGGATGCCGGGATCAACGGTAAGGCAGCCCCAGCATTTT.

As to this clonotype: A single base separates this from a much larger clone, so it may be a read error. J is TRBJ2-5 and V is TRBV7-2; perhaps D is TRBD1 or TRBD2 (5 bases each). The CDR3 has 13 amino acids. From germline, CDR1 is SGHTA and CDR2 FQGNSA. This chain's CDR3 is CASSLVQGRPGDF. Here the CDR3 DNA reads TGTGCCAGCAGCTTAGTTCAGGGACGCCCCGGGGACTTC.

This clonotype was seen repeatedly, ten times or more. As DNA, the CDR3 is TGTGCCAGCAGCAATCGGAGGGGTGAAAAACTGTTTTTT. Amino acid sequence: CASSNRRGEKLFF. The chain is built from TRBV14 and TRBJ1-4; possible D gene TRBD1, 5 bases. The V gene's germline CDR1 is SGHDN and CDR2 FVKESK. There are 13 residues in the CDR3. V was shortened by 5 bases and J by 7 bases, with 11 bases between the two germline ends.